Shown below are 29 T cell receptor beta chains from a single sample sequenced in a study of blood T cell repertoires in COVID-19. TCRdb's table, derived via immunoSEQ multiplex PCR, lists solely in-frame clones and lacks some. The sample includes some 130,000 clones, about 72% of them seen just once. Sequencing was performed on peripheral blood. The receptor source for this set is an older woman with acute or convalescent COVID-19.

This clone was recorded only once. V and J are TRBV29-1 and TRBJ2-1, with 12 bases that match TRBD1. V dropped 4 bases and J dropped 6; count of bases not matched to a gene: 1. Germline-derived CDR1 and CDR2 are SQVTM and ANQGSEA. This CDR3 has 13 amino acids. CDR3 amino acids: CSVGDRGPNEQFF. CDR3 DNA: TGCAGCGTTGGGGACAGGGGGCCCAATGAGCAGTTCTTC.

In this sample, this clone turned up a few times. The chain couples TRBV14 to TRBJ2-7; D uncertain. V lost 4 bases, J lost 4 bases, and 11 bases lay in between. In germline, CDR1 is SGHDN, CDR2 FVKESK. The CDR3 is 13 residues long. DNA for the CDR3: TGTGCCAGCAGCCGGGCGAGTAGATACGAGCAGTACTTC. It specifies CASSRASRYEQYF.

The chain uses TRBV3-1 (or the pseudogene TRBV3-2) and TRBJ2-1, with 10 bases identical to TRBD2. CDR3 length: 16 amino acids. The V gene end was trimmed by 1 base and the J gene end by 2 bases; junction bases not matched to a gene: 2. Germline V gene data show CDR1 as LGHDT and CDR2 as YNNKEL (reference sequence). The CDR3 sequence: CASSQGSGGAYNEQFF. The CDR3 nucleotides read TGTGCCAGCAGCCAAGGAAGCGGGGGGGCCTACAATGAGCAGTTCTTC.

The chain carries TRBV14 and TRBJ1-1; D ambiguous. The CDR3 runs 14 residues. Germline values: CDR1 SGHDN, CDR2 FVKESK. V was clipped by 4 bases and J by 0 bases, with 9 bases between them. CDR3 sequence (DNA): TGTGCCAGCAGCCGGGCATCCATGAACACTGAAGCTTTCTTT. Its protein product is CASSRASMNTEAFF.

V is TRBV28 and J is TRBJ2-3, with a tentative D call TRBD2 (5 bases). V was clipped by 5 bases and J by 0 bases, with 9 bases between them. This CDR3 region has 14 residues. CDR1 MDHEN and CDR2 SYDVKM come from the germline V gene. The CDR3 nucleotides read TGTGCCAGCAGTCGTCGGACTAGCACAGATACGCAGTATTTT. Translation gives CASSRRTSTDTQYF.

Only a few counts were recorded for this clone. The chain carries TRBV12-3 or TRBV12-4 and TRBJ1-6; D uncertain. Trimming stripped 6 bases from V and 10 bases from J, with 13 bases between. The CDR3 contains 13 residues. Here the CDR3 DNA reads TGTGCCAGCAGCCCCGGGGAGGGATCACCCCTCCACTTT. Amino acids: CASSPGEGSPLHF.

This rearrangement joins TRBV6-1 to TRBJ1-4; TRBD1 aligns across 9 bases. Germline V gene data show CDR1 as MNHNS and CDR2 as SASEGT. The CDR3 extends over 19 amino acids. Trimming took 2 bases from V and 3 from J; bases not matched to a gene: 13. CDR3 bases: TGTGCCAGCAGTGAAAGGTTTAGGGGACAGGGTTCGCCTAATGAAAAACTGTTTTTT. This gives the protein CASSERFRGQGSPNEKLFF.

V is TRBV5-1 and J is TRBJ2-1, with D uncertain. CDR3 size: 15 residues. Looked up from germline, CDR1 is SGHRS and CDR2 is YFSETQ. Trimming removed 0 bases at V and 3 bases at J, with 10 bases between. The CDR3 loop is CASSLAGIVYNEQFF. CDR3 in DNA: TGCGCCAGCAGCTTGGCAGGCATAGTCTACAATGAGCAGTTCTTC. The full variable domain, its missing parts supplied by reference TRBV5-1 and TRBJ2-1, is KAGVTQTPRYLIKTRGQQVTLSCSPISGHRSVSWYQQTPGQGLQFLFEYFSETQRNKGNFPGRFSGRQFSNSRSEMNVSTLELGDSALYLCASSLAGIVYNEQFFGPGTRLTVL.

V usage is TRBV5-1 and J usage is TRBJ1-2; a possible D gene is TRBD1 (5 bases). The ends were cut back, 0 bases at V and 2 bases at J, with 14 bases in the middle. In germline, CDR1 is SGHRS, CDR2 YFSETQ. The length of the CDR3 is 16 residues. The CDR3 DNA reads as TGCGCCAGCAGCTTGGGGGCCTTTCGACAGAACTATGGCTACACCTTC. Translated, it gives CASSLGAFRQNYGYTF.

This clone was counted at least ten times. The chain couples TRBV19 to TRBJ2-7, with TRBD1 as a possible D gene (5 bases). Looked up from germline, CDR1 is LNHDA and CDR2 is SQIVND (reference sequence). Trimming left V 3 bases short and J 3 bases short, with 12 bases between. The CDR3 consists of 14 residues. The CDR3 DNA sequence: TGTGCCAGTAGTATTAGCCAGGGTGACTACGAGCAGTACTTC. It encodes CASSISQGDYEQYF.

The J gene is TRBJ1-2, the V gene TRBV4-1, with 9 bases that match TRBD1. Germline V gene sequence: CDR1 MGHRA, CDR2 YSYEKL. This CDR3 has 14 amino acids. V gave up 4 bases and J gave up 2 bases; unmatched junction bases: 2. The DNA for the CDR3 is TGCGCCAGCAGCCCGGGGACAGGGAACTATGGCTACACCTTC. As protein: CASSPGTGNYGYTF.

This clone was detected only once. J is TRBJ1-2 and V is TRBV12-5; 9 bases match TRBD1. The CDR3 covers 14 residues. The J segment lost 6 bases and the V segment lost 9 bases, leaving 11 bases of the junction unmatched. Per the germline V gene, CDR1 is LGHNT and CDR2 is FRNRAP. The CDR3 sequence is CASSIQGAQNGYTF. DNA for the CDR3: TGTGCTAGCTCCATACAGGGGGCGCAGAATGGCTACACCTTC.

The rearrangement uses TRBV6-5 and TRBJ2-2; 10 bases agree with TRBD1. In germline, CDR1 is MNHEY, CDR2 SVGAGI. With V trimmed by 10 bases and J by 6 bases, 11 bases remained unmatched. There are 15 residues in the CDR3. The CDR3 coding sequence is TGTGCCACACAGCTGACAGGGGGCGCAGCCGGGGAGCTGTTTTTT. Translated: CATQLTGGAAGELFF.

The V and J genes are TRBV5-1 and TRBJ2-5, with TRBD2 identical over 9 bases. This CDR3 is 14 amino acids long. Germline CDR1 is SGHRS and CDR2 is YFSETQ. Losses at the gene ends were 4 bases for V and 4 bases for J; bases not matched to a gene: 5. CDR3 loop: CASSRISGRETQYF. The CDR3, as DNA: TGCGCCAGCAGCCGGATTAGCGGGAGAGAGACCCAGTACTTC.

This clone came up a few times. This chain links TRBV4-3 with TRBJ1-6, with D possibly TRBD1 on 5 matching bases. V was trimmed by 5 bases and J by 5 bases, leaving 13 bases between them. The CDR3 totals 15 residues. In germline, CDR1 is LGHNA, CDR2 YSLEER. The CDR3 bases are TGCGCCAGCAGCACCCGGAGGGGTGATAATTCACCCCTCCACTTT. It codes for CASSTRRGDNSPLHF.

The genes are TRBV3-1 (or the pseudogene TRBV3-2) and TRBJ2-1; possible D gene TRBD2, 5 bases. V lost 0 bases and J lost 8, with 17 bases in between. This CDR3 has 16 amino acids. Germline V gene data show CDR1 as LGHDT and CDR2 as YNNKEL (reference sequence). The CDR3 DNA reads as TGTGCCAGCAGCCAAGACACTAGAAGGGTCCGCGATGAGCAGTTCTTC. It encodes CASSQDTRRVRDEQFF.

This clone was seen a few times. The chain joins TRBV27 to TRBJ2-7; D perhaps matches TRBD2 (5 bases). The CDR3 is made up of 13 amino acids. Trimming took off 3 bases at V and 0 bases at J, with 6 bases between the two ends. Germline CDR1 reads MNHEY; CDR2 reads SMNVEV (reference sequence). Written as DNA, the CDR3 is TGTGCCAGCAGTTTCAGCGGCTCCTACGAGCAGTACTTC. Its translation is CASSFSGSYEQYF.

The chain joins TRBV6-1 to TRBJ1-3; 7 bases map to TRBD1. The V segment lost 2 bases and the J segment 6 bases; nucleotides outside the gene matches: 10. This CDR3 is 16 amino acids long. Per germline, CDR1 MNHNS and CDR2 SASEGT. The CDR3 sequence: CASSEMGTGVQNTIYF. CDR3 in DNA: TGTGCCAGCAGTGAAATGGGTACAGGGGTTCAAAACACCATATATTTT.

A remark on this clone: This sample includes further DNA sequences coding for the same CDR3. This chain joins TRBV5-1 and TRBJ2-5; perhaps TRBD1 as D (6 bases). Germline CDR1 SGHRS, CDR2 YFSETQ. Deletions cut 3 bases from V and 2 bases from J, with 11 bases between. This CDR3 comprises 14 residues. CDR3 coding DNA: TGCGCCAGCAGCTCCGGACAGCCTCAAGAGACCCAGTACTTC. It is translated as CASSSGQPQETQYF.

J is TRBJ2-3 and V is TRBV6-6; D possibly corresponds to TRBD2 (5 bases). Trimming removed 6 bases from V and 2 bases from J, with 15 bases in between. The germline V gene has CDR1 MNHNY and CDR2 SVGAGI (reference sequence). The CDR3 is 15 amino acids. The DNA for the CDR3 is TGTGCCAGCAGCCCGACTGGAGGAAACACAGATACGCAGTATTTT. Translated, it gives CASSPTGGNTDTQYF.

The chain employs TRBV9 and TRBJ1-4; TRBD1 is a possible D gene (5 bases). CDR1 and CDR2 (germline): SGDLS, YYNGEE. The length of the CDR3 is 15 residues. V lost 2 bases to trimming and J lost 4 bases, with 12 bases between them. The CDR3 DNA follows: TGTGCCAGCAGCGTTAGGGCAGGGAATAATGAAAAACTGTTTTTT. This encodes CASSVRAGNNEKLFF. Full variable domain (missing parts from reference TRBV9 and TRBJ1-4): DSGVTQTPKHLITATGQRVTLRCSPRSGDLSVYWYQQSLDQGLQFLIQYYNGEERAKGNILERFSAQQFPDLHSELNLSSLELGDSALYFCASSVRAGNNEKLFFGSGTQLSVL.

This clone was seen more than once but under ten times. The chain combines TRBV6-5 with TRBJ1-2; perhaps TRBD1 as D (6 bases). Trimming took off 6 bases at V and 3 bases at J, with 14 bases between the two ends. The germline CDR1 and CDR2 sequences are MNHEY and SVGAGI. The CDR3 runs to 14 residues. CDR3 in DNA: TGTGCCAGCAGGCCCACAGGGATGGACTATGGCTACACCTTC. Protein sequence: CASRPTGMDYGYTF.

This clone has only one observation. The chain is built from TRBV3-1 (or the pseudogene TRBV3-2) and TRBJ2-5; D perhaps matches TRBD2 (6 bases). This CDR3 has 14 residues. V lost 6 bases to trimming and J lost 5 bases, with 16 bases between them. Germline V gene lookup returns CDR1 LGHDT and CDR2 YNNKEL (reference sequence). CDR3 loop: CASSATSGGETQYF. Written as DNA, the CDR3 is TGTGCCAGCAGTGCAACTTCCGGGGGTGAGACCCAGTACTTC.

The V and J genes are TRBV6-5 and TRBJ2-7; D unresolved. Looked up from germline, CDR1 is MNHEY and CDR2 is SVGAGI. CDR3 size: 13 residues. Between the trimmed V and J ends, which lost 5 bases and 4 bases, there was a span of 12 bases. The CDR3 nucleotides read TGTGCCAGCAGTCCCCGCGTCGATTACGAGCAGTACTTC. It yields the protein CASSPRVDYEQYF.

This clone occurred a few times. Additional DNA sequences in this sample encode the identical CDR3. The chain couples TRBV15 to TRBJ2-7; D may be TRBD1 (5 bases). V was cut by 1 base and J by 2 bases, with 6 bases left in between. Looked up from germline, CDR1 is LNHNV and CDR2 is YYDKDF (reference sequence). The CDR3 is made up of 13 amino acids. The CDR3 sequence is CATSRAGPYEQYF. Here the CDR3 DNA reads TGTGCCACCAGCAGAGCAGGGCCCTACGAGCAGTACTTC.

The gene calls are TRBV6-1 and TRBJ1-5, with 7 bases identical to TRBD1. CDR1 and CDR2 from the germline V gene are MNHNS and SASEGT. There are 16 residues in the CDR3. With V trimmed by 2 bases and J by 1 base, 5 bases remained unmatched. The CDR3 DNA sequence: TGTGCCAGCAGTGAACATTTGACAGGGAGCAATCAGCCCCAGCATTTT. It yields the protein CASSEHLTGSNQPQHF.

This clone appeared a few times. A read error may account for a junction end that differs from germline. V usage is TRBV29-1 and J usage is TRBJ1-2; possible D gene TRBD1, 6 bases. This CDR3 region has 12 residues. Germline CDR1 SQVTM, CDR2 ANQGSEA. The CDR3: CSAAGRGVDFSF. The CDR3 region has the DNA TGCAGCGCGGCGGGCAGGGGAGTTGATTTCTCCTTC.

The chain links TRBV6-5 to TRBJ2-1; 7 bases fit TRBD2. The V gene end was trimmed by 6 bases and the J gene end by 12 bases; junction bases not matched to a gene: 14. This CDR3 is built from 14 residues. Germline CDR1 is MNHEY and CDR2 is SVGAGI. The CDR3 spells CASRNRDYPGGQFF. CDR3 bases: TGTGCCAGCAGGAACCGGGACTACCCTGGAGGGCAGTTCTTC.

CDR3 region: CVSGLAGAYNEQFF. The CDR3 bases are TGTGTCTCAGGTCTAGCGGGAGCTTACAATGAGCAGTTCTTC. V usage is TRBV2 and J usage is TRBJ2-1, with 10 positions matching TRBD2. The germline V gene encodes CDR1 SNHLY and CDR2 FYNNEI. The CDR3 totals 14 residues. Based on the CDR3 plus reference TRBV2 and TRBJ2-1, the full variable domain is EPEVTQTPSHQVTQMGQEVILRCVPISNHLYFYWYRQILGQKVEFLVSFYNNEISEKSEIFDDQFSVERPDGSNFTLKIRSTKLEDSAMYFCVSGLAGAYNEQFFGPGTRLTVL.